Presented here are 30 T cell receptor beta chains from one specimen sequenced in a study of beta chain features in type 1 diabetes. Expressed TCRB transcripts were sequenced because the entire RNA isolate underwent reverse transcription. The protocol was immunoSEQ multiplex PCR, while the TCRdb copy is restricted to in-frame clones and leaves out a portion. In the table there are under 300,000 clones, under 8.5% of which are singletons. Sequencing used central memory CD4+ T cells from blood. The origin of the receptors is a young woman in good health.

In this sample, this clone turned up many times. This sequence joins TRBV10-3 and TRBJ2-5; D uncertain. The CDR3 is 13 amino acids. Per the germline V gene, CDR1 is ENHRY and CDR2 is SYGVKD. V was trimmed by 4 bases and J by 1 base, leaving 7 bases between them. CDR3 in DNA: TGTGCCATCAGTGTGGGCGCCCAAGAGACCCAGTACTTC. The encoded protein is CAISVGAQETQYF.

This clone has at least ten counts. The V call is TRBV10-3, the J call TRBJ2-1, with D possibly TRBD2 on 6 matching bases. The germline V and J ends were trimmed by 4 bases and 6 bases, with 7 bases remaining between them. Germline V gene lookup returns CDR1 ENHRY and CDR2 SYGVKD. CDR3 length equals 12 residues. CDR3 sequence reads: CAISATSNEQFF. The CDR3 coding sequence is TGTGCCATCAGTGCGACTAGCAATGAGCAGTTCTTC.

The chain couples TRBV5-6 to TRBJ1-1; D call uncertain. Deletions cut 4 bases from V and 5 bases from J, with 15 bases between. Germline V lookup: CDR1 SGHDT, CDR2 YYEEEE. The CDR3 loop spans 14 amino acids. CDR3 DNA: TGTGCCAGCAGCCCTACCCTACCGGCTACTGAAGCTTTCTTT. It encodes CASSPTLPATEAFF.

This chain links TRBV4-2 with TRBJ2-3, with 12 bases that match TRBD2. V dropped 0 bases and J dropped 8; count of bases not matched to a gene: 3. The CDR3 sequence is 15 residues long. Germline lookup yields CDR1 LGHNA and CDR2 YNFKEQ. The CDR3, as DNA: TGTGCCAGCAGCCAAGAGACTAGCGGGGGATTTACGCAGTATTTT. Its protein is CASSQETSGGFTQYF.

This chain's CDR3 is CASSQSLGTGGSQPQHF. The CDR3 DNA sequence: TGTGCCAGCAGCCAATCTTTGGGGACAGGGGGAAGTCAGCCCCAGCATTTT. This chain links TRBV4-2 with TRBJ1-5; TRBD1 matches 11 bases. The V and J ends lost 2 bases and 6 bases, in that order; junction bases with no gene match: 9. The CDR3 sequence is 17 residues long. The V gene's germline CDR1 is LGHNA and CDR2 YNFKEQ.

This clone has just a few counts. This chain connects TRBV7-2 to TRBJ1-2, with TRBD1 matching over 8 bases. The CDR3 totals 14 residues. V trimming: 5 bases; J trimming: 7 bases; junction bases outside the gene matches: 9. Germline-derived CDR1 and CDR2 are SGHTA and FQGNSA. CDR3 DNA: TGTGCCAGCAGCCCCGGGACAGGATACGGTGGCTACACCTTC. Its translation: CASSPGTGYGGYTF.

The CDR3 spells CASSRDRLDEQYF. CDR3 nucleotide sequence: TGTGCCAGCAGCCGGGACAGGCTGGACGAGCAGTACTTC. The gene calls are TRBV7-2 and TRBJ2-7, with 8 bases lining up with TRBD1. V was clipped by 5 bases and J by 5 bases; unmatched bases: 5. Germline CDR1 is SGHTA and CDR2 is FQGNSA. The CDR3 loop spans 13 amino acids.

V usage is TRBV6-5 and J usage is TRBJ2-5; 12 nucleotides match TRBD1. V gave up 2 bases and J gave up 5 bases; unmatched junction bases: 0. Germline V gene lookup returns CDR1 MNHEY and CDR2 SVGAGI. This CDR3 has 14 residues. The CDR3 DNA is TGTGCCAGCAGTTACGGGACAGGGGGCGAGACCCAGTACTTC. The encoded protein is CASSYGTGGETQYF.

The chain is built from TRBV6-5 and TRBJ2-6; D remains ambiguous. Germline assignment: CDR1 MNHEY and CDR2 SVGAGI. V dropped 0 bases and J dropped 2 bases, with 8 bases sitting between them. The CDR3 length is 16 residues. The CDR3 loop is CASSYSGSAGANVLTF. The CDR3 DNA sequence: TGTGCCAGCAGTTACTCAGGATCGGCTGGGGCCAACGTCCTGACTTTC.

This clone was counted a few times. This sequence joins TRBV6-6 and TRBJ2-3; no reliable D call. V dropped 5 bases and J dropped 5 bases, with 8 bases sitting between them. The CDR3 spans 12 residues. Germline V gene lookup returns CDR1 MNHNY and CDR2 SVGAGI (reference sequence). The CDR3 coding sequence is TGTGCCAGCAGTCCCACCGAAGATACGCAGTATTTT. This gives the protein CASSPTEDTQYF.

The table lists this clone with many counts. The chain couples TRBV2 to TRBJ2-1, with D possibly being TRBD1 (5 bases). V gave up 6 bases and J gave up 8 bases, with 17 bases separating them. The length of the CDR3 is 14 residues. The germline V gene has CDR1 SNHLY and CDR2 FYNNEI. The CDR3 nucleotides are TGTGCCAGCAGCTGGTCGACAGCCTCTGATGAGCAGTTCTTC. Translated, it gives CASSWSTASDEQFF.

The chain has TRBV6-6 and TRBJ1-5; D is uncertain. The CDR3 totals 15 residues. The V gene's germline CDR1 is MNHNY and CDR2 SVGAGI (reference sequence). Trimming pared 5 bases from V and 2 bases from J, leaving 13 bases between. The CDR3 nucleotides read TGTGCCAGCAGTACTGGTAGAAGGGGCAATCAGCCCCAGCATTTT. Residues: CASSTGRRGNQPQHF.

At least ten counts were recorded for this clone. This chain connects TRBV6-6 to TRBJ2-3, with unresolved D. V was shortened by 5 bases and J by 6 bases, with 12 bases between the two germline ends. The germline CDR1 and CDR2 sequences are MNHNY and SVGAGI (reference sequence). CDR3 length: 13 amino acids. The CDR3 sequence: CASSLLDGDTQYF. The CDR3 nucleotides read TGTGCCAGCAGTCTCCTCGACGGGGATACGCAGTATTTT.

This clone was observed a few times. The CDR3 DNA is TGTGCCAGCAGTCCAACGGGGGCCGTCACCCGATACTATGGCTACACCTTC. It is translated as CASSPTGAVTRYYGYTF. The J gene is TRBJ1-2, the V gene TRBV27, with D maybe TRBD1 (6 bases). With 5 bases removed from V and 3 bases from J, the gap between germline ends came to 22 bases. The CDR3 totals 17 residues. The germline V gene encodes CDR1 MNHEY and CDR2 SMNVEV (reference sequence).

This clone was seen a few times. The V and J genes are TRBV4-3 and TRBJ1-2; D remains unclear. Per the germline V gene, CDR1 is LGHNA and CDR2 is YSLEER. The length of the CDR3 is 15 residues. Trimming shortened V by 5 bases and J by 3 bases, and 16 bases separated the two germline ends. CDR3 in DNA: TGCGCCAGCAGCACAAGCGTGCTCAGAGACTATGGCTACACCTTC. This encodes CASSTSVLRDYGYTF.

The rearrangement links TRBV27 to TRBJ2-5; TRBD1 might be the D (5 bases). Trimming shortened V by 5 bases and J by 5 bases, and 15 bases separated the two germline ends. The germline CDR1 and CDR2 sequences are MNHEY and SMNVEV (reference sequence). CDR3 length: 14 amino acids. The CDR3 protein is CASSIPTAPETQYF. Written as DNA, the CDR3 is TGTGCCAGCAGTATCCCGACAGCACCGGAGACCCAGTACTTC.

A few counts support this clone. The rearrangement uses TRBV7-2 and TRBJ2-5, with TRBD2 as a possible D gene (6 bases). V gave up 1 base and J gave up 5 bases, with 14 bases separating them. The germline CDR1 and CDR2 sequences are SGHTA and FQGNSA. This CDR3 spans 15 amino acids. CDR3 sequence: CASSLGANRGETQYF. The CDR3 DNA is TGTGCCAGCAGCTTAGGTGCTAACCGGGGGGAGACCCAGTACTTC.

The V and J genes are TRBV5-1 and TRBJ2-2; D is uncertain. The CDR3 loop spans 15 amino acids. The V gene's germline CDR1 is SGHRS and CDR2 YFSETQ. With 6 bases removed from V and 2 bases from J, the gap between germline ends came to 14 bases. CDR3 nucleotides: TGCGCCAGCATAAACGACGCGAGCAACACCGGGGAGCTGTTTTTT. It is translated as CASINDASNTGELFF.

The J gene is TRBJ2-1, the V gene TRBV10-3; possible D gene TRBD1, 6 bases. From germline, CDR1 is ENHRY and CDR2 SYGVKD. The length of the CDR3 is 15 residues. The V end was cut by 6 bases, the J end by 3 bases, with 15 bases between. The CDR3 DNA follows: TGTGCCATCAGATCCGGGGCAGGGGTCTACAATGAGCAGTTCTTC. Protein product: CAIRSGAGVYNEQFF.

This clone has at least ten counts. V gene TRBV5-4 combines with J gene TRBJ2-3, with D unresolved. V was trimmed by 4 bases and J by 6 bases, leaving 15 bases between them. CDR1 is SGHNT, CDR2 YYREEE, per germline (reference sequence). The CDR3 runs 14 residues. CDR3 amino acids: CASSQDEVVDTQYF. The CDR3 nucleotides are TGTGCCAGCAGCCAAGATGAGGTGGTTGATACGCAGTATTTT.

This clone has more than one count but fewer than ten. The V call is TRBV29-1, the J call TRBJ1-4, with D unresolved. Between the trimmed V and J ends, which lost 7 bases and 5 bases, there was a span of 8 bases. Germline assignment: CDR1 SQVTM and CDR2 ANQGSEA. The CDR3 loop spans 11 amino acids. The CDR3 loop is CSGHFNEKLFF. The CDR3 nucleotides read TGCAGCGGGCACTTCAATGAAAAACTGTTTTTT.

Ten or more counts support this clone. The rearrangement joins TRBV7-9 to TRBJ2-1; TRBD1 matches at 8 bases. Germline CDR1 and CDR2: SEHNR and FQNEAQ (reference sequence). CDR3 length: 15 amino acids. V lost 3 bases, J lost 5 bases, and 6 bases stayed unmatched. CDR3 DNA sequence: TGTGCCAGCAGCTTCGGGGACAGGAAACACAATGAGCAGTTCTTC. Its protein is CASSFGDRKHNEQFF.

The chain couples TRBV7-2 to TRBJ2-2; TRBD1 matches 9 bases. The CDR3 is 13 residues long. J was trimmed by 10 bases and V by 3 bases; bases with no gene match: 3. Germline V gene sequence: CDR1 SGHTA, CDR2 FQGNSA. CDR3 region: CASSFDRGAELFF. DNA of the CDR3: TGTGCCAGCAGCTTCGACAGGGGGGCGGAGCTGTTTTTT.

On this clone: Different DNA sequences within this sample yield the same CDR3. This chain joins TRBV29-1 and TRBJ1-4, with D possibly matching TRBD1 (5 bases). Germline-derived CDR1 and CDR2 are SQVTM and ANQGSEA. The CDR3 has 12 amino acids. V was trimmed by 3 bases and J by 12 bases, leaving 14 bases between them. CDR3 region: CSVEGLRGELFF. CDR3 DNA: TGCAGCGTTGAGGGGCTCCGGGGGGAACTGTTTTTT. Variable domain in full (rest from reference TRBV29-1 and TRBJ1-4): SAVISQKPSRDICQRGTSLTIQCQVDSQVTMMFWYRQQPGQSLTLIATANQGSEATYESGFVIDKFPISRPNLTFSTLTVSNMSPEDSSIYLCSVEGLRGELFFGSGTQLSVL.

Only a few counts were recorded for this clone. J is TRBJ2-3 and V is TRBV7-3; D uncertain. V dropped 4 bases and J dropped 4 bases, with 9 bases sitting between them. The CDR3 has 13 residues. Germline CDR1 SGHTA, CDR2 FQGTGA. The CDR3 coding sequence is TGTGCCAGCAGCTCTCGAAACGCAGATACGCAGTATTTT. Protein sequence: CASSSRNADTQYF.

This clone occurred a few times. The rearrangement links TRBV29-1 to TRBJ2-1; TRBD2 aligns across 10 bases. The germline V gene has CDR1 SQVTM and CDR2 ANQGSEA. The CDR3 runs 17 residues. With 0 bases clipped from V and 4 bases from J, the junction kept 9 bases outside the gene matches. The CDR3 bases are TGCAGCGTTGAAGATCCGGGCGAGCGGGAGGGTTACAATGAGCAGTTCTTC. Translation gives CSVEDPGEREGYNEQFF.

This clone has a handful of counts. V gene TRBV18 combines with J gene TRBJ2-1; TRBD1 matches at 7 bases. V was pared by 3 bases and J by 4 bases, with 0 bases of the junction left unmatched. There are 13 residues in the CDR3. Germline-derived CDR1 and CDR2 are KGHSH and LQKENI. CDR3 region: CASSPDRYNEQFF. CDR3 DNA: TGTGCCAGCTCACCGGACAGGTACAATGAGCAGTTCTTC.

The table lists this clone with a few counts. The CDR3, as DNA: TGTGCCAGCAGCTCGTCTCCGAGTTACGAGCAGTACGTC. The encoded protein is CASSSSPSYEQYV. The chain uses TRBV5-5 and TRBJ2-7, with D unresolved. The V end lost 3 bases, the J end lost 4 bases, and 11 bases lay between the germline ends. From germline, CDR1 is SGHKS and CDR2 YYEKEE (reference sequence). This CDR3 comprises 13 residues.

The chain combines TRBV18 with TRBJ2-7; D unresolved. There are 13 residues in the CDR3. The ends were cut back, 5 bases at V and 1 base at J, with 9 bases in the middle. CDR1 and CDR2 from the germline V gene are KGHSH and LQKENI. The CDR3 protein is CASSYGVSYEQYF. The CDR3 region has the DNA TGTGCCAGCTCATATGGGGTATCCTACGAGCAGTACTTC.

This clone was recorded a few times. The chain is built from TRBV2 and TRBJ2-5; the match to TRBD2 covers 11 bases. The CDR3 runs 14 residues. V lost 2 bases and J lost 5; bases outside the gene matches: 1. The germline gives CDR1 SNHLY, CDR2 FYNNEI. The CDR3 DNA is TGTGCCAGCAGTGAAACTAGCGGGGGTGAGACCCAGTACTTC. Protein product: CASSETSGGETQYF.